This TCR beta chain was obtained from a study of cytomegalovirus exposure and HLA in healthy donors. In the case of this clone: The antigen is not known.

Germline CDR1 SEHNR, CDR2 FQNEAQ (reference sequence). CDR3 length: 14 amino acids. Researchers ran the PCR with 60 Vbeta and 13 Jbeta primers. Sequencing was performed with immunoSEQ multiplex PCR; in TCRdb, only in-frame clones are kept and a portion is missing. The sample yields 150,000 or so clones, around 72% seen once. Study outcomes and limitations: The number of N-insertions in an Asian-associated ancestry cluster was reportedly below the approximately 600-donor mean in a later analysis. Links to common viral pathogens appeared, in a later analysis, for several of the most significant clusters. Specificity for CMV antigens was confirmed in vitro for a few of the CMV-associated chains. Roughly uniform depth of sequencing across donors was assumed in presence/absence analyses.

Sample: PBMCs. The receptor was isolated from a female donor in good health and CMV-seronegative. This rearrangement joins TRBV7-9 to TRBJ2-5; weak D call: TRBD1 (6 bases). The J call is in doubt because the DNA end fits TRBJ2-7 better. Here the CDR3 DNA reads TGTGCCAGCAGTCCTACAGGGCTCGGCTACGAGCAGTACTTC. Protein product: CASSPTGLGYEQYF.